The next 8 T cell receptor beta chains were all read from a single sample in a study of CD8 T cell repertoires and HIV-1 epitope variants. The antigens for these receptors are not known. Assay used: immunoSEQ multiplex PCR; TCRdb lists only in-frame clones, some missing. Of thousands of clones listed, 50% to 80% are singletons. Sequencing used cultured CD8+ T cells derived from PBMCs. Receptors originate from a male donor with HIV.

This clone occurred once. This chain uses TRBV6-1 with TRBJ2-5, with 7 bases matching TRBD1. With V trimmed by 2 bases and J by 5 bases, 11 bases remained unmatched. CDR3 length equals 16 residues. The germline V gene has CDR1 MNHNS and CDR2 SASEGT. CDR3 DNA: TGTGCCAGCAGTGAACGGGCAGGGGGAACGGGGGAGACCCAGTACTTC. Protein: CASSERAGGTGETQYF.

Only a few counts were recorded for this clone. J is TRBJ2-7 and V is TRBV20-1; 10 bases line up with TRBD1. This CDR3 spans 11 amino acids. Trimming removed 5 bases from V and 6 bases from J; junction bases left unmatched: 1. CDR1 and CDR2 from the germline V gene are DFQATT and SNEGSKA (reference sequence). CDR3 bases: TGCAGTGCTCGGACAGGGGGCGAGCAGTACTTC. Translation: CSARTGGEQYF.

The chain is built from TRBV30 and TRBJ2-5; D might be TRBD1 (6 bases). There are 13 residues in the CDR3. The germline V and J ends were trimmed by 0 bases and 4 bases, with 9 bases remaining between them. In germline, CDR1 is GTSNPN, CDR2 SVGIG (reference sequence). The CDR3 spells CAWSVPGAETQYF. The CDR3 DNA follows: TGTGCCTGGAGTGTACCAGGGGCAGAGACCCAGTACTTC.

This CDR3 is CASSLSGSNQPQHF. DNA of the CDR3: TGTGCCAGCAGCTTATCAGGGAGCAATCAGCCCCAGCATTTT. This chain links TRBV5-8 with TRBJ1-5, with a tentative D call TRBD1 (5 bases). Germline values: CDR1 SGHTS, CDR2 YDEGEE. V was clipped by 2 bases and J by 1 base, with 7 bases between them. The CDR3 runs to 14 residues.

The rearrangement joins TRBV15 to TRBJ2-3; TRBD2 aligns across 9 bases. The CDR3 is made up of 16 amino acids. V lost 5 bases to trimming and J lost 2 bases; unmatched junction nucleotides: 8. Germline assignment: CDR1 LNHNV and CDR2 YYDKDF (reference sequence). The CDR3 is CATSSSLAGLTDTQYF. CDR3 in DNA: TGTGCCACCAGCTCCTCCCTAGCGGGGCTCACAGATACGCAGTATTTT.

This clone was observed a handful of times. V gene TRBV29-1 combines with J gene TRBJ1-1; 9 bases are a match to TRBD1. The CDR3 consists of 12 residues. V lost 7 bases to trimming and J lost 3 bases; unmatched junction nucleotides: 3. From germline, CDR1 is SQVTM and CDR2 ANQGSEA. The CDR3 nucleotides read TGCAGCGCGAGGACAGGGGACACTGAAGCTTTCTTT. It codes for CSARTGDTEAFF.

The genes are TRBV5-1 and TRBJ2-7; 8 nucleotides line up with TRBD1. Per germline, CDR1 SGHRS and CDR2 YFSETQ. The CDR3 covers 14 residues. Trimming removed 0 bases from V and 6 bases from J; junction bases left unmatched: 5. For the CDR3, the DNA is TGCGCCAGCAGCTTGGCCAACAGGGGGAGCGAGCAGTACTTC. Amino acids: CASSLANRGSEQYF.

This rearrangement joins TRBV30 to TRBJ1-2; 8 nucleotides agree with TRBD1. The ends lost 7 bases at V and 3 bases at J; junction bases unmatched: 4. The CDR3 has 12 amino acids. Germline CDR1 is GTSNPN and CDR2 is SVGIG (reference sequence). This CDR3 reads CALTGEDYGYTF. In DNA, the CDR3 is TGTGCCTTGACAGGGGAGGACTATGGCTACACCTTC.